The 23 T cell receptor beta chains below were found in one sample sequenced in a study of blood T cell repertoires in COVID-19. Here immunoSEQ multiplex PCR was the method, and the copy in TCRdb shows in-frame clones only, minus some. Of roughly 250,000 clones in the sample, 90% were seen once. Sequences were obtained from peripheral blood. These receptors were collected from a woman between 40 and 55 years old with acute or convalescent COVID-19.

The chain is built from TRBV5-1 and TRBJ1-1; 8 bases map to TRBD1. The CDR3 totals 16 residues. V trimming: 3 bases; J trimming: 0 bases; junction bases outside the gene matches: 7. CDR1 is SGHRS and CDR2 is YFSETQ in the germline V gene. The CDR3 DNA reads TGCGCCAGCAGCTCAGGGGGCGGAAAGATGAACACTGAAGCTTTCTTT. Its protein is CASSSGGGKMNTEAFF.

The V gene is TRBV2, the J gene TRBJ1-2; D perhaps matches TRBD1 (6 bases). V lost 6 bases and J 4 bases, leaving 12 bases between the germline ends. CDR1 SNHLY and CDR2 FYNNEI come from the germline V gene. The CDR3 contains 13 residues. CDR3 in amino acids: CASSETGFYGYTF. DNA for the CDR3: TGTGCCAGCAGCGAAACAGGGTTCTATGGCTACACCTTC.

The chain uses TRBV9 and TRBJ1-1; TRBD1 matches at 9 bases. The germline V gene has CDR1 SGDLS and CDR2 YYNGEE. The CDR3 totals 16 residues. V trimming: 3 bases; J trimming: 3 bases; junction bases outside the gene matches: 9. The DNA for the CDR3 is TGTGCCAGCAGCGAAGGATGGACAGGGGTAGACACTGAAGCTTTCTTT. Its protein product is CASSEGWTGVDTEAFF.

This clone was recorded once. The chain links TRBV5-1 to TRBJ2-7, with D possibly TRBD1 on 5 matching bases. The CDR3 runs 15 residues. V dropped 3 bases and J dropped 4 bases, with 17 bases sitting between them. CDR1 SGHRS and CDR2 YFSETQ come from the germline V gene. The CDR3 nucleotides are TGCGCCAGCAGCTCAAAGATAGACAGTAGGTACGAGCAGTACGTC. As protein: CASSSKIDSRYEQYV.

J is TRBJ1-2 and V is TRBV30; D is perhaps TRBD1 (6 bases). Germline V lookup: CDR1 GTSNPN, CDR2 SVGIG (reference sequence). The CDR3 totals 16 residues. Trimming left V 0 bases short and J 4 bases short, with 18 bases between. Here the CDR3 DNA reads TGTGCCTGGAGTGTACGGTACCGGCTAGGGGGCTATGGCTACACCTTC. This gives the protein CAWSVRYRLGGYGYTF.

The chain links TRBV4-2 to TRBJ2-5; TRBD2 matches 10 bases. CDR1 is LGHNA, CDR2 YNFKEQ, per germline. This CDR3 contains 16 residues. V lost 3 bases and J lost 4; bases outside the gene matches: 8. The CDR3 reads CASSQLSGGAGETQYF. The CDR3 DNA sequence: TGTGCCAGCAGCCAGTTAAGCGGGGGGGCGGGAGAGACCCAGTACTTC.

The chain is built from TRBV5-1 and TRBJ2-5; 8 nucleotides align to TRBD2. This CDR3 spans 14 amino acids. Germline-derived CDR1 and CDR2 are SGHRS and YFSETQ. Trimming removed 3 bases from V and 5 bases from J; junction bases left unmatched: 6. CDR3 sequence (DNA): TGCGCCAGCAGCTCGGGGGGGCCGGAGGAGACCCAGTACTTC. The encoded protein is CASSSGGPEETQYF.

The CDR3 is CAWSGGQGWETQYF. CDR3 nucleotide sequence: TGTGCCTGGAGTGGGGGACAGGGTTGGGAGACCCAGTACTTC. J is TRBJ2-5 and V is TRBV30, with 9 bases identical to TRBD1. The CDR3 spans 14 residues. The V and J ends lost 1 base and 5 bases, in that order; junction bases with no gene match: 5. Germline lookup yields CDR1 GTSNPN and CDR2 SVGIG (reference sequence).

This chain uses TRBV2 with TRBJ2-5; 14 bases fit TRBD2. Germline assignment: CDR1 SNHLY and CDR2 FYNNEI. Trimming cost V 8 bases and J 4 bases; bases outside gene matches: 9. The CDR3 totals 16 residues. The DNA of the CDR3 is TGTGCCAGCTGGCGACTAGCGGGGGGGATACGAGAGACCCAGTACTTC. Protein product: CASWRLAGGIRETQYF. Looking up the rest from reference TRBV2 and TRBJ2-5 gives the full variable domain: EPEVTQTPSHQVTQMGQEVILRCVPISNHLYFYWYRQILGQKVEFLVSFYNNEISEKSEIFDDQFSVERPDGSNFTLKIRSTKLEDSAMYFCASWRLAGGIRETQYFGPGTRLLVL.

This chain links TRBV6-1 with TRBJ1-3; 8 bases fit TRBD1. This CDR3 contains 15 residues. V dropped 2 bases and J dropped 4; count of bases not matched to a gene: 4. In germline, CDR1 is MNHNS, CDR2 SASEGT. The CDR3 loop reads CASSEQGARGNTIYF. The CDR3 coding sequence is TGTGCCAGCAGTGAACAGGGGGCGAGGGGAAACACCATATATTTT.

This clone occurred once. The chain recombines TRBV5-1 with TRBJ1-2; TRBD1 aligns across 10 bases. In germline, CDR1 is SGHRS, CDR2 YFSETQ. This CDR3 is 13 amino acids long. The V gene end was trimmed by 3 bases and the J gene end by 6 bases; junction bases not matched to a gene: 2. The DNA for the CDR3 is TGCGCCAGCAGCTCGGACAGGGGGAATGGCTACACCTTC. As protein: CASSSDRGNGYTF.

In the case of this clone: This may be a read error, as it is one base from a much larger clone. The gene calls are TRBV12-3 or TRBV12-4 and TRBJ1-5; D ambiguous. CDR3 length: 13 residues. V was cut by 4 bases and J by 0 bases, with 4 bases left in between. This chain's CDR3 is CASSYYSNQPQHF. The CDR3 nucleotides are TGTGCCAGCAGTTACTATAGCAATCAGCCCCAGCATTTT.

The chain employs TRBV4-1 and TRBJ2-4; TRBD2 is a possible D gene (5 bases). V shed 4 bases and J shed 8 bases, with 15 bases lying between them. CDR1 and CDR2 from the germline V gene are MGHRA and YSYEKL. This CDR3 is built from 14 residues. CDR3 loop: CASSPGKHGDIQYF. The DNA for the CDR3 is TGCGCCAGCAGCCCGGGGAAACACGGAGACATTCAGTACTTC.

This chain connects TRBV19 to TRBJ2-5; TRBD2 matches 8 bases. Unmatched junction bases numbered 5, after V lost 7 bases and J lost 1 base. The CDR3 runs to 14 residues. Germline CDR1 reads LNHDA; CDR2 reads SQIVND (reference sequence). The CDR3 region has the DNA TGTGCCAGTATGGCGCGGGGGGCCCAAGAGACCCAGTACTTC. This gives the protein CASMARGAQETQYF.

This chain uses TRBV28 with TRBJ1-2; TRBD1 aligns across 8 bases. The CDR3 is 14 residues long. Per germline, CDR1 MDHEN and CDR2 SYDVKM. The junction had 8 bases not matched to a gene; V was cut back by 6 bases and J by 5 bases. CDR3 sequence (DNA): TGTGCCAGCAGGAACGGACAGGGAGGATATGGCTACACCTTC. Residues: CASRNGQGGYGYTF.

This clone has just a few counts. The chain carries TRBV12-3 or TRBV12-4 and TRBJ1-1; D is undetermined. The CDR3 consists of 12 residues. Trimming cost V 1 base and J 5 bases, with 5 bases left between them. The CDR3 coding sequence is TGTGCCAGCAGTTTAGTCCAAACTGAAGCTTTCTTT. Its protein product is CASSLVQTEAFF.

This clone was recorded once. The V call is TRBV6-5, the J call TRBJ1-5, with a possible D match to TRBD1 (5 bases). The CDR3 is 13 amino acids. V lost 8 bases and J 6 bases, leaving 14 bases between the germline ends. Germline V CDR1 and CDR2: MNHEY, SVGAGI. CDR3 DNA: TGTGCCAGCTGCCAAAGGGGCGGTCAGCCCCAGCATTTT. Encoded protein: CASCQRGGQPQHF.

V and J are TRBV19 and TRBJ1-2; 7 bases are a match to TRBD1. With 9 bases clipped from V and 0 bases from J, the junction kept 7 bases outside the gene matches. This CDR3 is built from 14 residues. Germline values: CDR1 LNHDA, CDR2 SQIVND (reference sequence). This chain's CDR3 is CASDPGGSNYGYTF. In DNA, the CDR3 is TGTGCCAGCGATCCAGGGGGTTCTAACTATGGCTACACCTTC.

This chain uses TRBV5-1 with TRBJ1-5; D remains unclear. Trimming stripped 0 bases from V and 6 bases from J, with 10 bases between. The CDR3 contains 14 residues. The germline V gene has CDR1 SGHRS and CDR2 YFSETQ. CDR3 amino acids: CASSLDGSGQPQHF. The CDR3 DNA reads as TGCGCCAGCAGCTTGGACGGATCGGGTCAGCCCCAGCATTTT.

The chain joins TRBV30 to TRBJ1-2; D remains ambiguous. In germline, CDR1 is GTSNPN, CDR2 SVGIG (reference sequence). Trimming pared 0 bases from V and 1 base from J, leaving 6 bases between. The CDR3 loop spans 13 amino acids. DNA for the CDR3: TGTGCCTGGAGTGTCGGGATTAACTATGGCTACACCTTC. It translates to CAWSVGINYGYTF.

This clone was found a few times. This chain uses TRBV6-1 with TRBJ2-1; D not certain. In germline, CDR1 is MNHNS, CDR2 SASEGT. Trimming left V 2 bases short and J 1 base short, with 6 bases between. The length of the CDR3 is 14 residues. CDR3 sequence: CASSELQSYNEQFF. The CDR3 nucleotides are TGTGCCAGCAGTGAATTGCAGTCCTACAATGAGCAGTTCTTC.

The genes are TRBV7-8 and TRBJ2-1, with D possibly matching TRBD1 (6 bases). The V gene lost 10 bases and the J gene lost 1 base, with 11 bases spanning the gap. There are 13 residues in the CDR3. Germline V gives CDR1 SGHVS, CDR2 FQNEAQ. CDR3 DNA sequence: TGTGCCATCTTGGGACATTCCTACAATGAGCAGTTCTTC. This encodes CAILGHSYNEQFF. Variable domain in full (rest from reference TRBV7-8 and TRBJ2-1): GAGVSQSPRYKVAKRGQDVALRCDPISGHVSLFWYQQALGQGPEFLTYFQNEAQLDKSGLPSDRFFAERPEGSVSTLKIQRTQQEDSAVYLCAILGHSYNEQFFGPGTRLTVL.

V is TRBV13 and J is TRBJ1-5, with a tentative D call TRBD1 (5 bases). The CDR3 length is 15 residues. CDR1 is PRHDT and CDR2 is FYEKMQ in the germline V gene (reference sequence). Trimming removed 5 bases from V and 3 bases from J, with 14 bases in between. CDR3 bases: TGTGCCAGCAGCCAGGCGGGGGGTGACAATCAGCCCCAGCATTTT. It yields the protein CASSQAGGDNQPQHF.